The rows below give T cell receptor beta chains drawn from one sample of a study of T-cell reconstitution after alpha-beta-depleted transplantation in children. MiXCR, run by TCRdb on the PCR reads, gives a single entry per CDR3 protein. The repertoire consists of about 120,000 distinct CDR3 sequences, with approximately 22% occurring once and the leading ten covering over 9.5%. Source: PBMCs, mostly from graft donor cells, taken 180 days after TCRalphabeta/CD19-depleted stem cell transplant. The source of these receptors is a male patient under 10 years old who had a stem cell transplant for chronic granulomatous disease, so the T cells may come from the graft donor. CDR3s include the opening cysteine and the closing phenylalanine or tryptophan. A D gene is named only where the DNA matches it firmly. Clone size appears in some rows only: once, few, many, or a class for an expanded clone.

TRBV5-1	TRBJ2-3	.	.	CASSLPFRDTQYF	TGCGCCAGCAGCTTGCCTTTCAGGGATACGCAGTATTTT
TRBV4-2	TRBJ2-1	.	few	CASSQDDEAVYNEQFF	TGTGCCAGCAGCCAAGATGATGAGGCTGTCTACAATGAGCAGTTCTTC
TRBV5-6	TRBJ1-2	.	.	CASSQGFIYGYTF	TGTGCCAGCAGCCAGGGGTTTATCTATGGCTACACCTTC
TRBV29-1	TRBJ2-5	TRBD1	.	CSAEGPGTGGFETQYF	TGCAGCGCCGAGGGTCCCGGGACAGGGGGCTTTGAGACCCAGTACTTC
TRBV12-3/TRBV12-4	TRBJ2-3	TRBD2	many	CASSLMGLGLADTQYF	TGTGCCAGCAGTCTCATGGGACTAGGCTTGGCAGATACGCAGTATTTT
TRBV29-1	TRBJ2-7	.	few	CSVEGTDKSSYEQYF	TGCAGCGTTGAAGGGACTGACAAGAGCTCCTACGAGCAGTACTTC
TRBV12-3/TRBV12-4	TRBJ1-4	.	few	CASSQGILRGEKLFF	TGTGCCAGCAGTCAGGGGATACTTCGAGGTGAAAAACTGTTTTTT
TRBV6-6	TRBJ1-5	.	many	CASQDSNQPQHF	TGTGCCAGCCAAGATAGCAATCAGCCCCAGCATTTT
TRBV12-3/TRBV12-4	TRBJ2-6	.	few	CASSLGSTLSGANVLTF	TGTGCCAGCAGTTTGGGGTCTACGTTGTCTGGGGCCAACGTCCTGACTTTC
TRBV7-6	TRBJ2-3	.	.	CASSSVQGSTDTQYF	TGTGCCAGCAGCTCCGTCCAGGGGAGCACAGATACGCAGTATTTT
TRBV9	TRBJ2-2	.	once	CASSVQTTPNTGELFF	TGTGCCAGCAGCGTACAGACAACCCCCAACACCGGGGAGCTGTTTTTT
TRBV27	TRBJ2-2	.	.	CASSRTWTGELFF	TGTGCCAGCAGCCGGACGTGGACCGGGGAGCTGTTTTTT
TRBV5-5	TRBJ2-7	.	few	CASSLVRATYEQYF	TGTGCCAGCAGCTTGGTCAGGGCCACCTACGAGCAGTACTTC
TRBV21-1	TRBJ1-5	.	.	CASSKVRTGVCQPQHF	TGTGCCAGCAGCAAAGTCAGGACAGGGGTATGTCAGCCCCAGCATTTT
TRBV28	TRBJ2-7	TRBD1	many	CASSNRFQGAYEQYF	TGTGCCAGCAGTAACCGTTTTCAGGGGGCTTACGAGCAGTACTTC
TRBV7-2	TRBJ2-1	TRBD1	.	CASSLVSGTGINEQFF	TGTGCCAGCAGCTTAGTTTCCGGGACAGGGATCAATGAGCAGTTCTTC
TRBV12-3/TRBV12-4	TRBJ1-5	TRBD1	many	CASSLWTGGHSNQPQHF	TGTGCCAGCAGTCTTTGGACAGGGGGCCATAGCAATCAGCCCCAGCATTTT
TRBV6-5	TRBJ1-5	.	few	CASSYYPGTHYSNQPQHF	TGTGCCAGCAGTTACTACCCAGGGACCCATTATAGCAATCAGCCCCAGCATTTT
TRBV28	TRBJ2-1	TRBD2	many	CASSLDLLAGSNNEQFF	TGTGCCAGCAGTTTAGACCTCTTAGCGGGATCTAACAATGAGCAGTTCTTC
TRBV7-8	TRBJ1-2	.	many	CASSPTGNANYGYTF	TGTGCCAGCAGCCCCACGGGGAACGCTAACTATGGCTACACCTTC
TRBV6-1	TRBJ1-2	.	many	CASRASTGGYGYTF	TGTGCCAGCAGGGCAAGTACAGGAGGGTATGGCTACACCTTC
TRBV5-1	TRBJ2-7	TRBD2	many	CASSLVGGAGYEQYF	TGCGCCAGCAGCTTGGTCGGGGGGGCTGGGTACGAGCAGTACTTC
TRBV25-1	TRBJ1-6	.	.	CASSENNSPLHF	TGTGCCAGCAGTGAAAACAATTCACCCCTCCACTTT